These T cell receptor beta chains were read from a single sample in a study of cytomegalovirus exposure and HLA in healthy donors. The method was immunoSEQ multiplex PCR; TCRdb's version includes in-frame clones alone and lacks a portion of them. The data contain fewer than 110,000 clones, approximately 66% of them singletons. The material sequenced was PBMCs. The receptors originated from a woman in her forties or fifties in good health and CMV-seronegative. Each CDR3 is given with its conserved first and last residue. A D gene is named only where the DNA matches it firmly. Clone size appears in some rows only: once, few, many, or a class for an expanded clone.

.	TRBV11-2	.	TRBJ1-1	CASTLLQGFEAFF	TGTGCCAGCACCCTTTTACAGGGTTTTGAAGCTTTCTTT
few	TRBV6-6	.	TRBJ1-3	CASSYYQSSSGNTIYF	TGTGCCAGCAGTTACTACCAGTCCTCCTCTGGAAACACCATATATTTT
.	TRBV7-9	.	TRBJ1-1	CASSPRARSPEAFF	TGTGCCAGCAGCCCACGAGCGCGGAGCCCTGAAGCTTTCTTT
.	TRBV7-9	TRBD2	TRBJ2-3	CASSGAGGEGDTQYF	TGTGCCAGCAGCGGCGCGGGGGGAGAGGGAGATACGCAGTATTTT
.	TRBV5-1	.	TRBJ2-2	CASSITGLAVTGELFF	TGCGCCAGCAGCATTACAGGGCTGGCGGTCACCGGGGAGCTGTTTTTT
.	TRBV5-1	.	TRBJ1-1	CASSFVGNRDTEASF	TGCGCCAGCAGCTTTGTGGGGAACAGGGACACTGAAGCTTCCTTT
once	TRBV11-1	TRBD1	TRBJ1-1	CASRRTGRAFF	TGTGCCAGCAGGAGGACAGGGCGGGCTTTCTTT
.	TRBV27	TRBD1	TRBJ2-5	CASSFTGDGETQYF	TGTGCCAGCAGTTTTACAGGGGATGGGGAGACCCAGTACTTC
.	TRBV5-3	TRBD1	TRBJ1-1	CARSLLPEGGPPGGNTEAFF	TGTGCCAGAAGCTTGCTACCAGAGGGTGGCCCACCAGGGGGGAACACTGAAGCTTTCTTT
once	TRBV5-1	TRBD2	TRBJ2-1	CASSFGTSRIDEQFF	TGCGCCAGCAGCTTCGGGACTAGCAGGATAGATGAGCAGTTCTTC
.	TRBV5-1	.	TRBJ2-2	CASSLFEGNTGELFF	TGCGCCAGCAGCTTGTTTGAGGGGAACACCGGGGAGCTGTTTTTT
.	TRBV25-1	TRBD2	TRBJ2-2	CASSDPSGGAGTGELFF	TGTGCCAGCAGTGATCCTAGCGGGGGGGCGGGCACCGGGGAGCTGTTTTTT
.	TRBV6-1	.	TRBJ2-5	CASRPDPGSETQYF	TGTGCCAGCAGACCTGACCCAGGGTCAGAGACCCAGTACTTC
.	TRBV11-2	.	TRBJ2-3	CASKLGHQDDTQYF	TGTGCCAGCAAACTAGGTCATCAGGATGATACGCAGTATTTT
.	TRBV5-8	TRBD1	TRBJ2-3	CASSFRTGLGTDTQYF	TGTGCCAGCAGCTTCAGGACAGGGCTGGGGACAGATACGCAGTATTTT
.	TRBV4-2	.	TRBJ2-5	CASSQDIRGRETQYF	TGTGCCAGCAGCCAAGATATCCGAGGGCGGGAGACCCAGTACTTC
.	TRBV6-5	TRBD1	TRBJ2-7	CASSYSTPGQGGEQYF	TGTGCCAGCAGTTACTCGACTCCGGGACAGGGCGGTGAGCAGTACTTC
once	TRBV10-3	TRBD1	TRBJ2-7	CAISDLTGSIHEQYF	TGTGCCATCAGTGATCTGACAGGGTCCATCCACGAGCAGTACTTC